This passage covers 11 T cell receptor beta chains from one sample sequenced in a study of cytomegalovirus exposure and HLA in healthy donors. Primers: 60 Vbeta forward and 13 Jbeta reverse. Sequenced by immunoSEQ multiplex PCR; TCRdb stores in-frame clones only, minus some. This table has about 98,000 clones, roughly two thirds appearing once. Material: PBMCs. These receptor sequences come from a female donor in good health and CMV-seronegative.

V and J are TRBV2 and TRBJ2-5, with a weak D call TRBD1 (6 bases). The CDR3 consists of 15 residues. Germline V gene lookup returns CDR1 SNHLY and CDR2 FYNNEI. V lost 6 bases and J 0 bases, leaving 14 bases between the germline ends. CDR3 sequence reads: CASRSQGIHQETQYF. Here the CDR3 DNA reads TGTGCCAGCAGGTCACAGGGAATCCACCAAGAGACCCAGTACTTC.

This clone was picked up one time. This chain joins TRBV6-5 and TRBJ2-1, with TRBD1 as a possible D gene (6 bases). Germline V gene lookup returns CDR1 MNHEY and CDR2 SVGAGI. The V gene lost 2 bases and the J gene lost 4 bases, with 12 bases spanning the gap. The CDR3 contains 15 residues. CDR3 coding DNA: TGTGCCAGCAGTTACGGCGCAGGGGCGTACAATGAGCAGTTCTTC. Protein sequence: CASSYGAGAYNEQFF.

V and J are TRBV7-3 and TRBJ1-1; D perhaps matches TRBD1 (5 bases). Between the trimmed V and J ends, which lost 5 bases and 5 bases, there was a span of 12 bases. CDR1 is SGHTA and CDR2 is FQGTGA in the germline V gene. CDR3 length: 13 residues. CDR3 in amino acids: CASSPQGITEAFF. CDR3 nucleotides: TGTGCCAGCAGCCCCCAGGGAATTACTGAAGCTTTCTTT.

This chain's CDR3 is CASSVIQGETQYF. CDR3 nucleotide sequence: TGTGCCAGCAGCGTGATTCAGGGTGAGACCCAGTACTTC. The chain is built from TRBV9 and TRBJ2-5, with D tentatively TRBD1 (5 bases). This CDR3 spans 13 amino acids. Germline lookup yields CDR1 SGDLS and CDR2 YYNGEE. The V and J ends lost 2 bases and 5 bases respectively, with 10 bases between them.

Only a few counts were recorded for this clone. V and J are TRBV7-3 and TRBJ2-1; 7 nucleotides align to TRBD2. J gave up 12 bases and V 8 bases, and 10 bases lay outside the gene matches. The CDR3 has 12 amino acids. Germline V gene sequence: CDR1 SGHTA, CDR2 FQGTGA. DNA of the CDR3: TGTGCCAGCGCCTCTCGGGGAGGGGTGCAGTTCTTC. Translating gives CASASRGGVQFF.

CDR3 bases: TGCGCCAGCAGTGATGCTGACAGGGGCTACGAGCAGTACTTC. Amino acid sequence: CASSDADRGYEQYF. V usage is TRBV10-2 and J usage is TRBJ2-7, with 8 bases aligning to TRBD1. Germline V gene lookup returns CDR1 WSHSY and CDR2 SAAADI. The CDR3 spans 14 residues. V gave up 3 bases and J gave up 3 bases; unmatched junction bases: 4.

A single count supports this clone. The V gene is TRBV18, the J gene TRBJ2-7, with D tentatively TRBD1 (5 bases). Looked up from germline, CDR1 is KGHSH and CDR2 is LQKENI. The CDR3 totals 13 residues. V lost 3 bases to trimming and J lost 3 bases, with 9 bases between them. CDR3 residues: CASSPGQIYEQYF. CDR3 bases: TGTGCCAGCTCACCTGGACAAATCTACGAGCAGTACTTC.

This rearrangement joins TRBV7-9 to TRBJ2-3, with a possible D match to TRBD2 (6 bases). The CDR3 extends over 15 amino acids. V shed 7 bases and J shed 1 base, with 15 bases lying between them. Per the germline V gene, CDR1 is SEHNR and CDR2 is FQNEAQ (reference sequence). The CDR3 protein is CASIAAAGRTDTQYF. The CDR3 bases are TGTGCCAGCATCGCCGCAGCGGGCCGCACAGATACGCAGTATTTT. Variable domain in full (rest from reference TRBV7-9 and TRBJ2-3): DTGVSQNPRHKITKRGQNVTFRCDPISEHNRLYWYRQTLGQGPEFLTYFQNEAQLEKSRLLSDRFSAERPKGSFSTLEIQRTEQGDSAMYLCASIAAAGRTDTQYFGPGTRLTVL.

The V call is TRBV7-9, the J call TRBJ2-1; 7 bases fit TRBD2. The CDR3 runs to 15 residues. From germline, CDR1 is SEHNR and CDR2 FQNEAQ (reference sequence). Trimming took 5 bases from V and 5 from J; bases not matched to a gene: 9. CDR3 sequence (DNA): TGTGCCAGCAGCCCTTGGGAGGGCGGGAACAATGAGCAGTTCTTC. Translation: CASSPWEGGNNEQFF.

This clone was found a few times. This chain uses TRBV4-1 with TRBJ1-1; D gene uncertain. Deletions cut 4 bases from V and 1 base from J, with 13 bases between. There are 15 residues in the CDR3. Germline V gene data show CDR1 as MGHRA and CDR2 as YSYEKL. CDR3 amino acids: CASSPPARANTEAFF. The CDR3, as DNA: TGCGCCAGCAGCCCCCCGGCGAGGGCGAACACTGAAGCTTTCTTT.

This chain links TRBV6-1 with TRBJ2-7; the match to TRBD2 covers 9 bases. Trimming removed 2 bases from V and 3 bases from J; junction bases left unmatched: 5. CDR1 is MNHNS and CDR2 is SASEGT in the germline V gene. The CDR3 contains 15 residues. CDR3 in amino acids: CASSERDSGSYEQYF. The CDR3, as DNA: TGTGCCAGCAGTGAAAGGGATAGCGGGAGCTACGAGCAGTACTTC.